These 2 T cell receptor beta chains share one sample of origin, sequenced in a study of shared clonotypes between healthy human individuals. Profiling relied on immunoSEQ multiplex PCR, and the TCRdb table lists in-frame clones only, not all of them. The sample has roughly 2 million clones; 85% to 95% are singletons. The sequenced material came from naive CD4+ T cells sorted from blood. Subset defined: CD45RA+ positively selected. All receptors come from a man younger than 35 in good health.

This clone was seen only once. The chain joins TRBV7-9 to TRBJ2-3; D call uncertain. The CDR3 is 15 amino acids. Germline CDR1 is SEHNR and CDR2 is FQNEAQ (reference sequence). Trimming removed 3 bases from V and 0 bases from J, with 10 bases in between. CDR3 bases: TGTGCCAGCAGCTTTTCATCGCCTAGCACAGATACGCAGTATTTT. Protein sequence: CASSFSSPSTDTQYF.

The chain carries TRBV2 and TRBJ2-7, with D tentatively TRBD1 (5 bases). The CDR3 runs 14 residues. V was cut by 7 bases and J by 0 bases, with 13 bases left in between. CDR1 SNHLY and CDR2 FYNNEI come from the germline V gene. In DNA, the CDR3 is TGTGCCAGCAACGGCCAGGGTGGCTCCTACGAGCAGTACTTC. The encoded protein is CASNGQGGSYEQYF.